This is a list of T cell receptor beta chains from one sample in a study of Ad26.COV2.S vaccination and SARS-CoV-2 variants. Sequenced by immunoSEQ multiplex PCR; TCRdb stores in-frame clones only, minus some. The sample records about 400,000 clones, around 93% being singletons. Sequences were derived from peripheral blood, sampled in a trial of Ad26.COV2.S vaccine versus placebo. The receptor source for this set is a person aged 18-60 years who received the Ad26.COV2.S COVID-19 vaccine or a placebo. The CDR3 runs from the conserved cysteine through the conserved F or W. D genes are given only for firm matches.

v_gene | d_gene | CDR3aa
TRBV19 | . | CASSIGSRKGNEQFF
TRBV5-1 | TRBD1 | CASRGTGSSYEQYF
TRBV19 | . | CASSMFRSRGYTF
TRBV7-2 | . | CASSLGGSQREAFF
TRBV5-1 | . | CASSEGDAANYGYTF
TRBV18 | . | CASSPGGGGNQPQHF
TRBV9 | . | CASSVRPASEKLFF
TRBV6-4 | TRBD2 | CASSEAPPASGGADTQYF
TRBV5-1 | TRBD1 | CASRGTGSDDEQFF
TRBV7-9 | TRBD1 | CASSLGTGFNQPQHF
TRBV5-1 | TRBD2 | CASSLVPSGGETQYF